These 18 T cell receptor beta chains originate from one sample sequenced in a study of blood T cell repertoires in COVID-19. The assay was immunoSEQ multiplex PCR, and TCRdb's table has in-frame clones only and misses some. The sample lists roughly 300,000 clones, 65% to 90% occurring once. The sample comprised PBMCs or T cells enriched from blood (not recorded which). The receptors shown here come from a man aged 30 to 45 who had recovered from COVID-19.

The J gene is TRBJ2-7, the V gene TRBV10-3; 15 bases match TRBD2. The CDR3 runs to 16 residues. J lost 3 bases, V lost 5 bases, and 5 bases had no gene match. Germline V gives CDR1 ENHRY, CDR2 SYGVKD. The CDR3 sequence: CAISFGLAGGNYEQYF. The CDR3 DNA reads TGTGCCATCAGTTTCGGACTAGCGGGGGGGAACTACGAGCAGTACTTC.

The chain carries TRBV5-1 and TRBJ2-7, with 9 positions matching TRBD1. Germline lookup yields CDR1 SGHRS and CDR2 YFSETQ. The CDR3 runs to 14 residues. Unmatched junction bases numbered 3, after V lost 3 bases and J lost 2 bases. The CDR3 coding sequence is TGCGCCAGCAGCTGGACAGGGGAGGCCTACGAGCAGTACTTC. Translating gives CASSWTGEAYEQYF.

The J gene is TRBJ1-2, the V gene TRBV18; the D gene is possibly TRBD1 (5 bases). Trimming pared 3 bases from V and 7 bases from J, leaving 15 bases between. This CDR3 has 14 amino acids. Germline V lookup: CDR1 KGHSH, CDR2 LQKENI. CDR3 DNA sequence: TGTGCCAGCTCACCGGGAGGCCAGGGAGCTGGCTACACCTTC. Translation gives CASSPGGQGAGYTF.

This CDR3 is CASSLGQGVSGNTIYF. In DNA form, the CDR3 reads TGTGCCAGCAGCTTAGGACAGGGAGTCTCTGGAAACACCATATATTTT. The rearrangement joins TRBV7-2 to TRBJ1-3; TRBD1 matches 7 bases. CDR1 and CDR2 (germline): SGHTA, FQGNSA. The CDR3 extends over 16 amino acids. The trim removed 1 base at V and 0 bases at J, leaving 3 bases unmatched.

The V call is TRBV6-5, the J call TRBJ2-1; TRBD2 might be the D (5 bases). Germline V lookup: CDR1 MNHEY, CDR2 SVGAGI. Trimming shortened V by 4 bases and J by 5 bases, and 15 bases separated the two germline ends. This CDR3 comprises 15 residues. The CDR3 DNA reads TGTGCCAGCAGTTCCCCAAGCGCGGGCAACAATGAGCAGTTCTTC. It yields the protein CASSSPSAGNNEQFF.

This sequence joins TRBV5-4 and TRBJ1-2, with D possibly being TRBD1 (5 bases). Trimming shortened V by 0 bases and J by 4 bases, and 7 bases separated the two germline ends. Germline CDR1 is SGHNT and CDR2 is YYREEE (reference sequence). CDR3 length: 13 residues. The chain's CDR3 is CASSLVGVYGYTF. CDR3 sequence (DNA): TGTGCCAGCAGCTTGGTAGGGGTCTATGGCTACACCTTC.

This clone was seen just once. The genes are TRBV19 and TRBJ2-2; TRBD2 is a possible D gene (5 bases). The CDR3 spans 13 residues. CDR1 is LNHDA, CDR2 SQIVND, per germline (reference sequence). Trimming left V 8 bases short and J 5 bases short, with 12 bases between. CDR3 nucleotides: TGTGCCAGTCGTTCGAGCGGAACCGGGGAGCTGTTTTTT. The encoded protein is CASRSSGTGELFF.

The chain carries TRBV24-1 and TRBJ1-2; maybe TRBD1 (6 bases). V was shortened by 0 bases and J by 8 bases, with 6 bases between the two germline ends. Germline CDR1 reads KGHDR; CDR2 reads SFDVKD. CDR3 length: 12 residues. CDR3 amino acids: CATSDLGGGYTF. In nucleotides, the CDR3 is TGTGCCACCAGTGATTTGGGGGGCGGCTACACCTTC.

The sample holds a few counts of this clone. The chain couples TRBV5-1 to TRBJ1-2; TRBD1 matches at 11 bases. This CDR3 has 15 amino acids. V shed 0 bases, J shed 7 bases, and the junction held 5 bases outside the gene matches. CDR1 is SGHRS and CDR2 is YFSETQ in the germline V gene. The CDR3 nucleotides read TGCGCCAGCAGCTTGGAAGCCGGGACAGGGGGTGGCTACACCTTC. Amino acid sequence: CASSLEAGTGGGYTF.

This chain joins TRBV18 and TRBJ2-5; D is perhaps TRBD2 (6 bases). The CDR3 is 15 residues long. Deletions cut 4 bases from V and 4 bases from J, with 16 bases between. CDR1 and CDR2 from the germline V gene are KGHSH and LQKENI. This CDR3 reads CASSLTPLGGETQYF. The CDR3 DNA reads as TGTGCCAGCTCACTAACCCCTTTGGGGGGAGAGACCCAGTACTTC.

The J gene is TRBJ1-1, the V gene TRBV2, with D unresolved. The germline gives CDR1 SNHLY, CDR2 FYNNEI. The length of the CDR3 is 11 residues. Trimming took 6 bases from V and 8 from J, leaving 10 bases between them. CDR3 coding DNA: TGTGCCAGCAGCCAGAGGGTGGAAGCTTTCTTT. It encodes CASSQRVEAFF. Drawing the rest from reference TRBV2 and TRBJ1-1, the complete variable domain is EPEVTQTPSHQVTQMGQEVILRCVPISNHLYFYWYRQILGQKVEFLVSFYNNEISEKSEIFDDQFSVERPDGSNFTLKIRSTKLEDSAMYFCASSQRVEAFFGQGTRLTVV.

The gene calls are TRBV5-4 and TRBJ2-7; 10 positions match TRBD1. Germline lookup yields CDR1 SGHNT and CDR2 YYREEE (reference sequence). The trim removed 4 bases at V and 2 bases at J, leaving 9 bases unmatched. The CDR3 totals 16 residues. CDR3 DNA: TGTGCCAGCAGCGCGAAGACAGGGGGCCCCACCTACGAGCAGTACTTC. This gives the protein CASSAKTGGPTYEQYF.

This rearrangement joins TRBV18 to TRBJ1-2; 8 bases agree with TRBD1. The CDR3 runs to 17 residues. Germline CDR1 reads KGHSH; CDR2 reads LQKENI. J lost 1 base, V lost 2 bases, and 9 bases had no gene match. For the CDR3, the DNA is TGTGCCAGCTCACCAAGCGACAGGGGCGGAATTAACTATGGCTACACCTTC. It yields the protein CASSPSDRGGINYGYTF.

V is TRBV25-1 and J is TRBJ1-1, with D maybe TRBD1 (5 bases). V lost 3 bases, J lost 0 bases, and 11 bases lay in between. Germline CDR1 reads MGHDK; CDR2 reads SYGVNS. This CDR3 comprises 15 residues. The CDR3 is CASSDPSGLNTEAFF. The CDR3 coding sequence is TGTGCCAGCAGTGATCCGTCAGGGCTGAACACTGAAGCTTTCTTT.

The chain has TRBV2 and TRBJ2-2, with unresolved D. Trimming pared 6 bases from V and 6 bases from J, leaving 11 bases between. The CDR3 consists of 13 residues. The germline gives CDR1 SNHLY, CDR2 FYNNEI. The CDR3: CASSPMGAGELFF. CDR3 in DNA: TGTGCCAGCAGCCCTATGGGCGCCGGGGAGCTGTTTTTT. Based on the CDR3 plus reference TRBV2 and TRBJ2-2, the full variable domain is EPEVTQTPSHQVTQMGQEVILRCVPISNHLYFYWYRQILGQKVEFLVSFYNNEISEKSEIFDDQFSVERPDGSNFTLKIRSTKLEDSAMYFCASSPMGAGELFFGEGSRLTVL.

J is TRBJ2-1 and V is TRBV10-3; D is possibly TRBD2 (5 bases). V was trimmed by 5 bases and J by 0 bases, leaving 14 bases between them. This CDR3 is built from 16 residues. Germline V CDR1 and CDR2: ENHRY, SYGVKD. The CDR3 sequence: CAISLGSRSSYNEQFF. The CDR3 nucleotides read TGTGCCATCAGTCTGGGGAGCAGGAGCTCCTACAATGAGCAGTTCTTC.

V is TRBV24-1 and J is TRBJ1-2; 9 positions match TRBD1. The CDR3 runs 17 residues. Germline V gives CDR1 KGHDR, CDR2 SFDVKD. Germline trimming cut 6 bases from V and 2 bases from J; bases unmatched to any gene: 12. The chain's CDR3 is CATSPSTNRGRNYGYTF. DNA for the CDR3: TGTGCCACCAGTCCCTCCACCAACAGGGGGCGGAACTATGGCTACACCTTC.

The chain links TRBV27 to TRBJ2-1; D remains ambiguous. Trimming removed 7 bases at V and 8 bases at J, with 18 bases between. The CDR3 runs 14 residues. The germline V gene has CDR1 MNHEY and CDR2 SMNVEV (reference sequence). This CDR3 is CASKSSYPVYEQFF. The CDR3 region has the DNA TGTGCCAGCAAAAGTAGCTATCCCGTATATGAGCAGTTCTTC.